This is a list of T cell receptor beta chains from one sample in a study of T cell responses to AZD1222 COVID-19 vaccine. TCRdb keeps only in-frame clones here, not all; method: immunoSEQ multiplex PCR. The sample lists more than 150,000 clones; 94% were seen once. This material consisted of peripheral blood, taken on day 0 of AZD1222 vaccination. The receptor set was obtained from an adult in good health. Both conserved end residues are part of each CDR3.

>TRBV3-1/TRBV3-2
CASNPTRGSGRLRPTDTQYF
>TRBV24-1
CATSAGGIGTGELFF
>TRBV5-8
CASSPGLAGVWDTQYF
>TRBV15
CATSRDKPKDYGYTF
>TRBV28
CASRPGWDTEAFF
>TRBV3-1/TRBV3-2
CASSSGTNYGYTF
>TRBV20-1
CSARKEYEQYF
>TRBV10-3
CAISEERLTYEQYF
>TRBV3-1/TRBV3-2
CASSPYSGATYNEQFF
>TRBV5-1
CASSLGQGSYNEQFF
>TRBV2
CASSLGTGGPNEQFF